This TCR beta chain derives from a study of blood T cell repertoires in COVID-19. Study as a whole: Some COVID-19 samples were acute and others convalescent; all came from the United States, Italy and Spain. Sources were T cells, B-cell-depleted T cells, or PBMCs; the material itself was cDNA or gDNA.

Germline CDR1 ENHRY, CDR2 SYGVKD. The CDR3 totals 13 residues. V was trimmed by 3 bases and J by 3 bases, leaving 3 bases between them. Authors' methods: Amplifying reference gene primers gave estimates of nucleated cell counts. The table came from immunoSEQ multiplex PCR; TCRdb's copy has only in-frame clones and leaves some out. For V, J and clone size, that table is used; D and trimming come from the DNA. The sample consists of some 45,000 clones, about nine tenths of them appearing once. Sequencing was performed on peripheral blood. This chain joins TRBV10-3 and TRBJ1-6; D is undetermined. The sequence was collected from a human donor in a cohort sampled during active COVID-19. This CDR3 is CAISDNYNSPLHF. The CDR3 region has the DNA TGTGCCATCAGTGACAACTATAATTCACCCCTCCACTTT.